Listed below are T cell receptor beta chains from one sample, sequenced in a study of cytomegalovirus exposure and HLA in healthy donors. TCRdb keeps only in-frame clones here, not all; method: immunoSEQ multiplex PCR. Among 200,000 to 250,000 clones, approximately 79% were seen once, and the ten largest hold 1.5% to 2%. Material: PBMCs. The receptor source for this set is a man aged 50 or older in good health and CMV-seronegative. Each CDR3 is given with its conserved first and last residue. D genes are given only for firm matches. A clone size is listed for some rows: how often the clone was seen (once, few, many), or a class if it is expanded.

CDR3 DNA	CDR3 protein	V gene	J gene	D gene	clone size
TGTGCCAGTTCAGGGTTAGGTGAAAAACTGTTTTTT	CASSGLGEKLFF	TRBV19	TRBJ1-4	.	.
TGTGCCAGCAGTCCGGGACAGGGAGGTGGGTATGGCTACACCTTC	CASSPGQGGGYGYTF	TRBV10-3	TRBJ1-2	TRBD1	few
TGTGCCTACTCGGACGACAGGGGGCGCAACTATGGCTACACCTTC	CAYSDDRGRNYGYTF	TRBV30	TRBJ1-2	TRBD1	.
TGTGCCAGCAGGACCGGACAAAGCTCCTATAATTCACCCCTCCACTTT	CASRTGQSSYNSPLHF	TRBV28	TRBJ1-6	.	.
TGTGCCAGCAGTTTGGGACAGGGGTTCGGCGAGCAGTACTTC	CASSLGQGFGEQYF	TRBV28	TRBJ2-7	TRBD1	.
TGTGCCATCAGTGAGTCGACGGGACTTCTCGGGCAGCCCCAGCATTTT	CAISESTGLLGQPQHF	TRBV10-3	TRBJ1-5	.	.
TGTGCCAGCAGCTCGGTCGCGGGAGCTTTGGGAGAGCAGTTCTTC	CASSSVAGALGEQFF	TRBV11-2	TRBJ2-1	TRBD2	.
TGTGCCAGCAGCTTGTATAGCGGGATGTACGAGCAGTACTTC	CASSLYSGMYEQYF	TRBV5-4	TRBJ2-7	TRBD2	once
TGTGCCAGCAGTTACACGGACAGCTCCTACGAGCAGTACTTC	CASSYTDSSYEQYF	TRBV6-5	TRBJ2-7	.	.
TGTGCCAGCAGGGCCGGGACTAGGAACCTTCCTGGGGCCAACGTCCTGACTTTC	CASRAGTRNLPGANVLTF	TRBV28	TRBJ2-6	TRBD2	few
TGCGCCAGCAGCTTGGAGGCTAGCGGTGCAGATACGCAGTATTTT	CASSLEASGADTQYF	TRBV5-1	TRBJ2-3	TRBD2	.
TGTGCCTCCGGAACGACAGGGGGTATCCATCAGCCCCAGCATTTT	CASGTTGGIHQPQHF	TRBV27	TRBJ1-5	TRBD1	once
TGTGCCAGCTCAACCGGGACAGGGCATTCACCCCTCCACTTT	CASSTGTGHSPLHF	TRBV18	TRBJ1-6	TRBD1	once
TGTGCCAGCAGCGAATGGACAGGGGAAGGCTACACCTTC	CASSEWTGEGYTF	TRBV9	TRBJ1-2	TRBD1	.
TGTGCCTGGAGGGAGCTTCTCGGGGAGCTGTTTTTT	CAWRELLGELFF	TRBV30	TRBJ2-2	.	once
TGTGCCAGCAGTTTTACACAGGGTAGCGAGCAGTACTTC	CASSFTQGSEQYF	TRBV27	TRBJ2-7	.	.
TGTGCCAGCCGGGAACAGGGAGTGAGGGAGCAGTACTTC	CASREQGVREQYF	TRBV6-4	TRBJ2-7	.	.
TGTGCCAGCAGCCCCGGCGGGTCCGACTATGGCTACACCTTC	CASSPGGSDYGYTF	TRBV7-3	TRBJ1-2	.	few
TGTGCCAGCAGCGTGTACACAGATACGCAGTATTTT	CASSVYTDTQYF	TRBV9	TRBJ2-3	.	.
TGTGCCAGCAGTTTAATCACTAGTTGGTACGAGCAGTACTTC	CASSLITSWYEQYF	TRBV28	TRBJ2-7	.	.
TGTGCCAGCACCTTATTGGCGGTTTCGAGCACCGGGGAGCTGTTTTTT	CASTLLAVSSTGELFF	TRBV6-6	TRBJ2-2	.	.
TGTGCCAGCAGCCCGGGACAGGGTGGCTACGAGCAGTACTTC	CASSPGQGGYEQYF	TRBV5-4	TRBJ2-7	TRBD1	.
TGTGCCAGCAGCCCCCTGGCGGGGGATGCCTACAATGAGCAGTTCTTC	CASSPLAGDAYNEQFF	TRBV11-2	TRBJ2-1	TRBD2	.